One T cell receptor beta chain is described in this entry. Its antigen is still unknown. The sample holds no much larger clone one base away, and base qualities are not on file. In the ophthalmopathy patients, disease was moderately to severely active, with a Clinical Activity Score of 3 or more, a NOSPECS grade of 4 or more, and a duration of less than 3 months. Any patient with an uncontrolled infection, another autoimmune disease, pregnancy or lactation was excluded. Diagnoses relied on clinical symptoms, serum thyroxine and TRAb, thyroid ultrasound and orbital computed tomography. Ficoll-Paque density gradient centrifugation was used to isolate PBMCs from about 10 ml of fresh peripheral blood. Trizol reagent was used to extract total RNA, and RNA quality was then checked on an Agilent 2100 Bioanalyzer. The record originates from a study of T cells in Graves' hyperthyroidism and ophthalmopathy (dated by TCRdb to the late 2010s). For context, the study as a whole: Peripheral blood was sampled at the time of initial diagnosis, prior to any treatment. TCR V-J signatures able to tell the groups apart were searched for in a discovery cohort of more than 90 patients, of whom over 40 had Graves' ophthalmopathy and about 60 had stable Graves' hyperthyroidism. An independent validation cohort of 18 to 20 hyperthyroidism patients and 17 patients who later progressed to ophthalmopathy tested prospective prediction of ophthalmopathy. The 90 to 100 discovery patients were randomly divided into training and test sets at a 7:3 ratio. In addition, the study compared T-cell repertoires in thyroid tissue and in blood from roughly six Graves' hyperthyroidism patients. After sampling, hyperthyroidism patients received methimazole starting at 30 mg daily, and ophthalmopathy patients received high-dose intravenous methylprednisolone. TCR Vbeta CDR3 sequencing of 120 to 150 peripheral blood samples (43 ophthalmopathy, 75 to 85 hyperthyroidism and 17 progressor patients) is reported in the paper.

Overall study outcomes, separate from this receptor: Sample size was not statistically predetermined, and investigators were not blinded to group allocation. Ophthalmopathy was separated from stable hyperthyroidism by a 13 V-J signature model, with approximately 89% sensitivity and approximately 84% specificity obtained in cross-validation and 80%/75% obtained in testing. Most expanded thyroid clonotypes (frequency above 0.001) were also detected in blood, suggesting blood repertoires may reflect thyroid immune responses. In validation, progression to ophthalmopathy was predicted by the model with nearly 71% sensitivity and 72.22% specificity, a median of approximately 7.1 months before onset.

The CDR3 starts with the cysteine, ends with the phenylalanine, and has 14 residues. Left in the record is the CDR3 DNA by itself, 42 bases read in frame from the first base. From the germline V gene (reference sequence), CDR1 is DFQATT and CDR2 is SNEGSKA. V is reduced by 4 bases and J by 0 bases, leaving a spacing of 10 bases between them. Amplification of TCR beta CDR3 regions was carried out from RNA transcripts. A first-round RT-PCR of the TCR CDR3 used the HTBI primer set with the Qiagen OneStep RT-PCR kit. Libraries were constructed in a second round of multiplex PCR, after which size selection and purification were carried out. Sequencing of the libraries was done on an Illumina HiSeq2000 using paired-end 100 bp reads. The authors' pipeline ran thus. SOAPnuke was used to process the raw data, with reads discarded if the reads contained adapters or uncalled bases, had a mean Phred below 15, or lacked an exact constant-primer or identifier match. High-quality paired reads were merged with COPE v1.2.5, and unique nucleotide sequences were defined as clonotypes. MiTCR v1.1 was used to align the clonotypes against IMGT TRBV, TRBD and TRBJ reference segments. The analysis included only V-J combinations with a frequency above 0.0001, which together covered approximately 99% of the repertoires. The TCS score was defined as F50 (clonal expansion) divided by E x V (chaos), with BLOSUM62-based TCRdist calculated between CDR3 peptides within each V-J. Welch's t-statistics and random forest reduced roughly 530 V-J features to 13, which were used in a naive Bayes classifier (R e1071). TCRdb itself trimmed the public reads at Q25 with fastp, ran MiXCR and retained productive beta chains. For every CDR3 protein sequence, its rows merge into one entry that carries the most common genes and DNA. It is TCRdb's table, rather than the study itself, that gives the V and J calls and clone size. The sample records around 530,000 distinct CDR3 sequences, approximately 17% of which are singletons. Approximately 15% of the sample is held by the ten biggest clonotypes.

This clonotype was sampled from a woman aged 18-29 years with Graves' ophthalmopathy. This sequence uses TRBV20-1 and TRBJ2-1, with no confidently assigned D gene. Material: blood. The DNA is TGCAGTGCTATAGATCGTCACTCCTACAATGAGCAGTTCTTC. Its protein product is CSAIDRHSYNEQFF.